This entry lists 9 T cell receptor beta chains sequenced from one sample in a study of neoadjuvant nivolumab and ipilimumab in lung cancer. The method was immunoSEQ multiplex PCR; TCRdb's version includes in-frame clones alone and lacks a portion of them. The table records about 18,000 clones, 85% to 90% of them present only once. Sequenced here: peripheral blood, sampled before neoadjuvant nivolumab, alone or with ipilimumab. These TCRs come from an adult with non-small cell lung cancer.

The CDR3 DNA follows: TGTGCCAGCAGCCTTCGGACTAGCGGGAGGTCGGGGGGAGAGACCCAGTACTTC. Its protein is CASSLRTSGRSGGETQYF. V and J are TRBV4-2 and TRBJ2-5; TRBD2 matches 14 bases. The germline V gene encodes CDR1 LGHNA and CDR2 YNFKEQ. The CDR3 is made up of 18 amino acids. J gave up 4 bases and V 4 bases, and 11 bases lay outside the gene matches.

V usage is TRBV27 and J usage is TRBJ1-2; 12 positions match TRBD1. V trimming: 7 bases; J trimming: 4 bases; junction bases outside the gene matches: 10. CDR3 length: 16 amino acids. Germline V gene lookup returns CDR1 MNHEY and CDR2 SMNVEV (reference sequence). CDR3 sequence reads: CASTGTGGAGGYGYTF. DNA for the CDR3: TGTGCCAGCACTGGGACAGGGGGCGCGGGAGGCTATGGCTACACCTTC.

This chain joins TRBV11-2 and TRBJ2-5; D is uncertain. The CDR3 is made up of 16 amino acids. Trimming removed 1 base from V and 4 bases from J, with 16 bases in between. Germline V lookup: CDR1 SGHAT, CDR2 FQNNGV. CDR3 bases: TGTGCCAGCAGCTTAGCCGCGACCGCACTACCAGAGACCCAGTACTTC. Protein product: CASSLAATALPETQYF. The variable domain in full, with the rest retrieved from reference TRBV11-2 and TRBJ2-5, is EAGVAQSPRYKIIEKRQSVAFWCNPISGHATLYWYQQILGQGPKLLIQFQNNGVVDDSQLPKDRFSAERLKGVDSTLKIQPAKLEDSAVYLCASSLAATALPETQYFGPGTRLLVL.

This chain uses TRBV29-1 with TRBJ1-2, with TRBD1 identical over 10 bases. Per germline, CDR1 SQVTM and CDR2 ANQGSEA. CDR3 length equals 11 residues. V dropped 6 bases and J dropped 6; count of bases not matched to a gene: 1. CDR3 DNA: TGCAGCGTGGGACAGGGGAATGGCTACACCTTC. The encoded protein is CSVGQGNGYTF.

The V and J genes are TRBV11-2 and TRBJ1-2, with TRBD1 matching over 9 bases. With 7 bases clipped from V and 5 bases from J, the junction kept 8 bases outside the gene matches. The CDR3 is 14 amino acids. CDR1 is SGHAT and CDR2 is FQNNGV in the germline V gene. In DNA form, the CDR3 reads TGTGCCAGCACCTCGGACAGGGGAAGGTATGGCTACACCTTC. Residues: CASTSDRGRYGYTF.

In DNA, the CDR3 is TGTGCCAGCAGCCACTCCGGAGCCTACGAGCAGTACTTC. This translates into CASSHSGAYEQYF. V and J are TRBV14 and TRBJ2-7; D uncertain. The V end lost 3 bases, the J end lost 2 bases, and 8 bases lay between the germline ends. Germline lookup yields CDR1 SGHDN and CDR2 FVKESK. The CDR3 has 13 residues.

J is TRBJ1-3 and V is TRBV18, with D perhaps TRBD1 (6 bases). CDR3 size: 16 residues. V lost 3 bases to trimming and J lost 0 bases, with 12 bases between them. CDR1 is KGHSH, CDR2 LQKENI, per germline. The CDR3 nucleotides read TGTGCCAGCTCACCTTCCACAGGGAGCTCTGGAAACACCATATATTTT. This sequence encodes CASSPSTGSSGNTIYF. Based on the CDR3 plus reference TRBV18 and TRBJ1-3, the full variable domain is NAGVMQNPRHLVRRRGQEARLRCSPMKGHSHVYWYRQLPEEGLKFMVYLQKENIIDESGMPKERFSAEFPKEGPSILRIQQVVRGDSAAYFCASSPSTGSSGNTIYFGEGSWLTVV.

The rearrangement joins TRBV4-1 to TRBJ2-7, with D hard to call. Per germline, CDR1 MGHRA and CDR2 YSYEKL. The CDR3 sequence is 11 residues long. V gave up 5 bases and J gave up 0 bases, with 2 bases separating them. The CDR3: CASSNSYEQYF. The CDR3 DNA reads TGCGCCAGCAGCAACTCCTACGAGCAGTACTTC.

This rearrangement joins TRBV30 to TRBJ1-1; unclear D gene. The CDR3 contains 13 residues. V gave up 2 bases and J gave up 5 bases, with 12 bases separating them. The germline V gene has CDR1 GTSNPN and CDR2 SVGIG (reference sequence). CDR3 DNA sequence: TGTGCCTGGAGTAAGGAGTGGAAGACTGAAGCTTTCTTT. It is translated as CAWSKEWKTEAFF.